This T cell receptor beta chain originates from a study of cytomegalovirus exposure and HLA in healthy donors. Germline loops: CDR1 LNHDA, CDR2 SQIVND (reference sequence). J lost 5 bases, V lost 4 bases, and 8 bases had no gene match. The CDR3 extends over 15 amino acids. Comments on this clone: What it recognizes is unknown.

Findings and caveats of the study: Another analysis was done later, and it associated roughly 15,000 TCR beta sequences with HLA alleles at 0.05 false discovery rate.

Researchers ran the PCR with 60 Vbeta and 13 Jbeta primers. Profiling relied on immunoSEQ multiplex PCR, and the TCRdb table lists in-frame clones only, not all of them. The sample has about 170,000 clones, roughly four fifths seen once. Material: PBMCs. This receptor was obtained from a woman aged 18-29 years in good health and CMV-seropositive. The V gene is TRBV19, the J gene TRBJ2-1; 7 nucleotides line up with TRBD2. The CDR3: CASSTAGAGHNEQFF. The CDR3 DNA reads as TGTGCCAGTAGTACGGCTGGAGCGGGGCACAATGAGCAGTTCTTC.